The present T cell receptor (beta chain) was sequenced within a study of cytomegalovirus exposure and HLA in healthy donors (dated by TCRdb to 2017 to 2019). Looking at the study overall: According to an earlier analysis of 587 of the donors, about 170 million T cells yielded 117 million unique TCR beta sequences and around 300 Gb of sequence data. About 320 gigabases of sequencing data and tens of millions of unique TCR sequences were included in an early release covering about 700 HLA-typed donors. Of the roughly 410 genotyped donors, 65% to 90% were placed in the genetic ancestry cluster associated with self-reported Caucasian donors. The study aimed to test whether cataloging public T cell receptors could reveal signatures of past pathogen exposure. Using immunosequencing, the study profiled T cell repertoires from 500 to 800 subjects and related those repertoires to cytomegalovirus serostatus. Besides the first cohort of roughly 700 subjects, a separate validation cohort made up of roughly 120 different subjects was used. To predict cytomegalovirus infection status, the study brought together high-throughput TCR immunosequencing, statistical association of individual TCRs with disease status, and machine learning. To study patterns of TCR occurrence, a later analysis re-analyzed previously published TCR beta repertoires from around 670 donors and added high-resolution HLA genotyping. Rather than drawing on any new phenotypic data, the later analysis identified candidate immune exposures from TCR beta sequences and the way those sequences occurred across donors. An earlier analysis of several hundred of the donors applied high-throughput TCR beta sequencing to assess whether each TCR beta V gene segment acted as functional or pseudogenic. Donor age, sex, ethnicity and CMV serostatus were compiled alongside the repertoire data. In a later genetic analysis, genome-wide SNP genotypes for about 55% of the roughly 700 donors were used, and that subset was treated as a discovery cohort. All discovery cohort repertoires had been generated using a single sequencing platform. Both class I and class II loci were covered by HLA typing, at four-digit resolution. Typing coverage differed by locus: A, B, C, DRB1 and DQB1 were typed in roughly 629-630 donors, DQA1 in about 500, DPA1 in roughly 590, and DPB1 in 472. Because of strong linkage in the cohort, four to six DR-DQ haplotypes were treated as single units for association and clustering. Among several hundred genotyped donors of the cohort, an average of about 220,000 unique TCR beta nucleotide sequences was sequenced per donor, of which approximately 19% were non-productive.

Beyond this particular receptor, the publication reports: In a later analysis, the rate of TCR association differed among HLA loci, with DRB1 alleles having the most associated TCRs and HLA-C alleles having the fewest. In this cohort, only TCR beta chains were sequenced, and detectable features were limited by the absence of alpha or paired-chain data. In a later genetic analysis, a missense DCLRE1C variant was associated with V-gene and J-gene trimming of TCR beta chains, and the association was replicated in an independent cohort. A few of the identified cytomegalovirus-associated TCR beta chains were confirmed in vitro to be specific for cytomegalovirus antigens. Because counts were too low, roughly 17 rarely observed V segments, including chromosome 9 orphons, were left out of the earlier analysis of a few hundred of the donors. Presence/absence analyses assumed roughly uniform sequencing depth across donors, an assumption that may not hold. A later analysis found that most CMV-associated TCR beta chains appeared HLA-restricted, with HLA associations seemingly driven largely by CMV exposure. The authors suggested that the approach could potentially be extended to other disease states and immunological phenotypes. When HLA alleles, especially DR and DQ, strongly co-occurred, TCR associations were difficult to assign to individual alleles. A further reported finding was that TCR beta sequences accurately predicted the HLA-A and HLA-B alleles for most subjects in the first cohort. Immune exposure information for the cohort was limited to CMV serostatus. A later analysis found that HLA-associated TCR beta chains were more clonally expanded and had lower generation probabilities than equally common non-associated chains. The study gave a list of roughly 150 TCR beta chains associated with cytomegalovirus. Linkage disequilibrium might explain the correlated functional status among segregating V segments, but an unknown experimental factor could not be ruled out. Because the 87-base-pair reads could not distinguish some IMGT-functional V segments, including TRBV6-2 and TRBV6-3, those segments were excluded. The classifier was reported to diagnose cytomegalovirus status with high specificity and sensitivity in both the original cohort and the validation cohort. HLA typing was unavailable for some donors at each locus, so association tests used only the typed subset. The sequencing pipeline was judged likely to have produced a cluster of highly shared sequence variants as a technical artifact. A later genetic analysis reported fewer N-insertions in productive TCRs among donors in an Asian-associated ancestry cluster than the roughly 670-donor mean. Most TCR sequences were observed very rarely across donors, whereas some public TCRs were present in many individuals. A later analysis associated about 18,000 TCR beta sequences with specific HLA alleles at a false discovery rate of 0.05. In an earlier analysis of approximately 590 of the donors, most TCR beta V segments were observed in productive rearrangements about 87% or about 30% of the time, broadly matching IMGT annotations. According to a later analysis, parvovirus B19, influenza, CMV and Epstein-Barr virus appeared linked to several top co-occurrence clusters.

CDR1 and CDR2, per the germline V gene (reference sequence), are GTSNPN and SVGIG. The V and J ends are trimmed by 7 bases and 2 bases, leaving 9 bases between them. Counted from cysteine to phenylalanine, this CDR3 has 11 amino acids. Only the CDR3 DNA stays, 33 bases, in frame from base 1. The cohort consisted of fewer than 700 healthy bone marrow donors. At the time of sampling, all cohort members were nominally healthy, though unrecorded immune exposures were likely present. The donor tested CMV seronegative and was one of the 352 seronegative cohort members. A peripheral blood sample was collected from each donor, and TCR beta sequencing was performed on peripheral blood mononuclear cells. Genomic DNA was extracted from the blood cell samples with the Qiagen DNeasy Blood Extraction Kit. Library creation used the immunoSEQ multiplex PCR assay. A mixture of 60 forward primers for TCR Vbeta segments and 13 reverse primers for TCR Jbeta segments was used in the multiplex PCR. A multiplex PCR assay on genomic DNA amplified the CDR3 region of rearranged TCR beta genes. The Illumina HiSeq System was used to sequence the amplified TCR beta libraries as 87-base-pair reads. In the original analysis: A later analysis counted about 76 million unique TCR beta chains across the 700 or so repertoires, and approximately 11 million of these chains were shared by at least two donors. Raw reads were error-corrected and collapsed into unique sequences by a nearest-neighbor algorithm in which closely related sequences were merged to remove PCR and sequencing errors. Alignment of CDR3 sequences to IMGT reference sequences was used to assign V, D and J gene segments. Each retained sequence needed at least a six-nucleotide match to both a V gene segment and a J gene segment. A rearrangement was called productive if the CDR3 had no stop codons and remained in frame with V and J, and every other rearrangement was called non-productive. Following IMGT convention, CDR3 was defined as the stretch from the second conserved V-encoded cysteine to the conserved J-encoded phenylalanine. The earlier analysis of around 640 of the donors excluded sequences that lacked an unambiguous match to a single V gene segment. An earlier analysis of a few hundred of the donors classified V segments as functional when productive rearrangements were above 56.7% and as segregating when the standard deviation between donors was above 5%. A statistical classification framework was developed to diagnose cytomegalovirus status using the catalog of TCR beta chain sequences. A later analysis assigned V and J genes by comparing TCR nucleotide sequences with IMGT/GENE-DB human TR gene sequences. The TCRdist pipeline was used in a later analysis to assign CDR3 sequences and most-parsimonious VDJ recombination scenarios. In a later analysis, each TCR beta chain was defined by its CDR3 amino acid sequence together with its V-gene family, and reads lacking a unique V-gene family were excluded. To address suspected cross-contamination and a sequencing artifact, a later analysis removed over 500 highly shared, low-generation-probability nucleotide sequences. For each public chain, a later analysis derived a clonal expansion index from normalized ranks of inferred template counts within each repertoire. Generation probabilities in a later analysis came from a VDJ recombination model fitted to out-of-frame rearrangements, and those results were checked against IGoR. In a later analysis, TCR-TCR, TCR-HLA and TCR-CMV co-occurrence was scored with hypergeometric tests, and a repertoire-size bias correction was applied to TCR pairs. False discovery rates were estimated in a later analysis by permuting HLA or CMV assignments 20 times. A later analysis grouped co-occurring TCRs with DBSCAN, adding TCRdist sequence similarity when clustering within HLA-allele-positive subsets. Repertoires with fewer than 30,000 or more than 120,000 public chains, plus five repertoires with anomalous nucleotide sharing, were excluded from co-occurrence clustering. TCRdb holds this immuneACCESS table with in-frame rearrangements only. Some clones are missing; in checked studies, unresolved V genes explain under half, and the rest has no known cause. V and J calls plus clone size are reproduced from that table; the DNA served to infer D and trimming. This sample is represented by about 99,000 clones; 70% to 80% of them were singletons. The ten largest clones capture around 3.5% of the sample.

As for this clone: Its antigen is currently not known. No base qualities exist here, and no much larger clone lies one base off it.

The sequencing input was PBMCs. This TCR was sampled from a man aged 40-50 years in good health and CMV-seronegative. The sequence joins TRBV30 to TRBJ2-7; perhaps TRBD1 is the D gene, with 5 bases matching. The CDR3 here reads CAYKTAYEQYF. The DNA is as follows: TGTGCCTACAAGACAGCCTACGAGCAGTACTTC.